A selection of T cell receptor beta chains follows, all from one sample in a study of identical twins. Each CDR3 protein gets one entry after TCRdb re-called the 5' RACE reads with MiXCR. The table has about 890,000 distinct CDR3 sequences, 9% to 15% seen once. These data were likewise used in another study, on yellow fever vaccine responses in identical twins.

The sequenced sample was PBMCs. All receptors come from a woman aged 18-30 years in good health. Each CDR3 is given with its conserved first and last residue. The order of the fields is D gene, J gene, clone size, V gene, CDR3 DNA, CDR3 protein. The D gene is left open where the match is weak. Rows give clone size only sometimes, using once, few, many, or a class for an expanded clone.

NA | TRBJ2-2 | NA | TRBV28 | TGTGCCAGCAGACCTACTCACGGCGCGGGGGCCTCACTCCGAACCGGGGAGCTGTTTTTT | CASRPTHGAGASLRTGELFF
NA | TRBJ2-1 | few | TRBV18 | TGTGCCAGCTCAACCCAGGGGGGAGGAGGCCTGAATGAGCAGTTCTTC | CASSTQGGGGLNEQFF
NA | TRBJ1-6 | few | TRBV12-3/TRBV12-4 | TGTGCCAGCAGTTTAGGGCGGAGAAGCTCCTATAATTCACCCCTCCACTTT | CASSLGRRSSYNSPLHF
TRBD2 | TRBJ2-5 | NA | TRBV4-2 | TGTGCCAGCAGCCAATCTACTAGCGCTCAGAGGGAGACCCAGTACTTC | CASSQSTSAQRETQYF
NA | TRBJ2-5 | NA | TRBV28 | TGTGCCAGCAGTTTCAGGGTGAAGACCCAGTACTTC | CASSFRVKTQYF
NA | TRBJ1-1 | many | TRBV12-3/TRBV12-4 | TGTGCCAGCAGTTTATTATTGCAGGGTGAAGCTTTCTTT | CASSLLLQGEAFF
TRBD2 | TRBJ2-5 | NA | TRBV4-1 | TGCGCCAGCAGCCATTACAGCGGGAAAACAAAAGAGACCCAGTACTTC | CASSHYSGKTKETQYF
NA | TRBJ1-5 | many | TRBV12-3/TRBV12-4 | TGTGCCAGCAGAGCTCAGGGGCCTCAGCCCCAGCATTTT | CASRAQGPQPQHF
NA | TRBJ1-2 | NA | TRBV5-1 | TGCGCCAGCGGGGTGAACTATGGCTACACCTTC | CASGVNYGYTF
NA | TRBJ1-6 | NA | TRBV27 | TGTGCCAGCAGTTTAAGTGGGACGGGCCATAATTCACCCCTCCACTTT | CASSLSGTGHNSPLHF
TRBD2 | TRBJ2-1 | NA | TRBV24-1 | TGTGCCACCAGTGACCTCCGTCTAGCGGGAGGGCCCATCAATGAGCAGTTCTTC | CATSDLRLAGGPINEQFF
NA | TRBJ2-1 | NA | TRBV12-3/TRBV12-4 | TGTGCCAGCAGCCACTCTTTGGGGGGTGAGCAGTTCTTC | CASSHSLGGEQFF
NA | TRBJ2-2 | many | TRBV5-6 | TGTGCCAGCAGCTTACAGGACACCGGGGAGCTGTTTTTT | CASSLQDTGELFF
NA | TRBJ2-6 | few | TRBV5-1 | TGCGCCAGCAGCTTGGGACAGGCCTTAATCTTTTCTGGGGCCAACGTCCTGACTTTC | CASSLGQALIFSGANVLTF
NA | TRBJ1-6 | many | TRBV5-1 | TGCGCCAGCAGCTTTCAGGACCGGAGCTCCTATAATTCACCCCTCCACTTT | CASSFQDRSSYNSPLHF
NA | TRBJ2-3 | many | TRBV2 | TGTGCCAGCAAAGGGGGCACAGATACGCAGTATTTT | CASKGGTDTQYF
NA | TRBJ2-7 | many | TRBV5-1 | TGCGCCAGCAGCTTGGGTTTTGGGAACTACGAGCAGTACTTC | CASSLGFGNYEQYF
TRBD2 | TRBJ2-1 | few | TRBV6-4 | TGTGCCAGCAGTGCCACTAGCGGGAGGAACCTTTACAATGAGCAGTTCTTC | CASSATSGRNLYNEQFF
NA | TRBJ2-3 | many | TRBV11-2 | TGTGCCAGCAGCTTAACCTCGAGACACACAGATACGCAGTATTTT | CASSLTSRHTDTQYF
NA | TRBJ1-6 | few | TRBV6-1 | TGTGCCAGCAGTGAAGCGCTGAAGAGGACCCTCCACTTT | CASSEALKRTLHF
NA | TRBJ2-1 | NA | TRBV2 | TGTGCCAGCAGTGAAGTTAGACCGGGACGCAGCTCCTACAATGAGCAGTTCTTC | CASSEVRPGRSSYNEQFF
NA | TRBJ2-1 | few | TRBV7-9 | TGTGCCAGCAGCTTGGAAGCGTTTGAGCAGTTCTTC | CASSLEAFEQFF
TRBD1 | TRBJ2-5 | NA | TRBV6-6 | TGTGCCAGCGGGGGACAGGGTCCAGAGACCCAGTACTTC | CASGGQGPETQYF
TRBD1 | TRBJ2-1 | few | TRBV4-1 | TGCGCCAGCAGCCAAGATTCAGGGGGCGATGAGCAGTTCTTC | CASSQDSGGDEQFF
NA | TRBJ2-2 | many | TRBV12-3/TRBV12-4 | TGTGCCAGCAGATCCGACTACACCGGGGAGCTGTTTTTT | CASRSDYTGELFF
TRBD1 | TRBJ2-4 | NA | TRBV2 | TGTGCCAGCAGTGGGACAGGGAGGTGGTACTTC | CASSGTGRWYF
TRBD2 | TRBJ2-1 | few | TRBV2 | TGTGCCAGCACCGGACTAGCGGGTTACAATGAGCAGTTCTTC | CASTGLAGYNEQFF
NA | TRBJ2-5 | many | TRBV7-2 | TGTGCCAGCAGCGCAACGTGGGGGGAAACGAAAGAGACCCAGTACTTC | CASSATWGETKETQYF
TRBD1 | TRBJ2-3 | NA | TRBV28 | TGTGCCAGCATCAAAACAGGGGGCTATGGCACAGATACGCAGTATTTT | CASIKTGGYGTDTQYF
TRBD1 | TRBJ2-1 | few | TRBV3-1 | TGTGCCAGCAGCCAAAGCGACAGGGGGATCTTC | CASSQSDRGIF
NA | TRBJ1-1 | NA | TRBV6-1 | TGTGCCAGCAGTGTGACTCAGACAGCCACTGAAGCTTTCTTT | CASSVTQTATEAFF
TRBD2 | TRBJ2-5 | few | TRBV20-1 | TGCAGTGCTAGACACGAACTAGCGGGAGTGTTGTGGACCCAGTACTTC | CSARHELAGVLWTQYF
NA | TRBJ2-1 | many | TRBV10-3 | TGTGCCATCAGTGAGTCTAGACCCACTTACAATGAGCAGTTCTTC | CAISESRPTYNEQFF
NA | TRBJ2-3 | many | TRBV3-1 | TGTGCCAGCAGCCAAGTCTCGGGCGGGCCCACAGATACGCAGTATTTT | CASSQVSGGPTDTQYF
NA | TRBJ1-4 | NA | TRBV25-1 | TGTGCCAGCAGACTGGGGTTGGATAATGAAAAACTGTTTTTT | CASRLGLDNEKLFF
TRBD2 | TRBJ2-1 | NA | TRBV4-2 | TGTGCCAGCAGCCAAGTTGGGACTAGCAATTACAATGAGCAGTTCTTC | CASSQVGTSNYNEQFF
NA | TRBJ2-7 | NA | TRBV27 | TGTGCCAGCAGTTTGTTGAACGAGCAGTACTTC | CASSLLNEQYF
NA | TRBJ2-6 | NA | TRBV28 | TGTGCCAGCAGTAGGTCCGCTGGGGCCAACGTCCTGACTTTC | CASSRSAGANVLTF
NA | TRBJ2-1 | NA | TRBV24-1 | TGTGCCACCAGTGGGGGAGCCCCACCGGACAATGAGCAGTTCTTC | CATSGGAPPDNEQFF
NA | TRBJ2-3 | NA | TRBV4-1 | TGCGCCAGCAGCCAGTTAGGACTTTTCACAGATACGCAGTATTTT | CASSQLGLFTDTQYF
NA | TRBJ2-1 | few | TRBV9 | TGTGCCAGCAGCGAGCACCGGGACACGGGCTGGCGGGAGCAGTTCTTC | CASSEHRDTGWREQFF
TRBD2 | TRBJ2-5 | NA | TRBV5-1 | TGCGCCAGCAGCTTGTCTAGCGGGAGTATGGAGACCCAGTACTTC | CASSLSSGSMETQYF
NA | TRBJ2-3 | NA | TRBV10-3 | TGTGCCATCAGTGAAAGGCGAGGAGATACGCAGTATTTT | CAISERRGDTQYF
NA | TRBJ1-4 | NA | TRBV3-1 | TGTGCCAGCAGCCAAGTCCGGGGGGGAGGAGTACGATATGAAAAACTGTTTTTT | CASSQVRGGGVRYEKLFF
NA | TRBJ2-7 | NA | TRBV28 | TGTGCCAGCAGTTTAACGGAGAACAGCCCGAACTACGAGCAGTACTTC | CASSLTENSPNYEQYF
NA | TRBJ1-6 | few | TRBV5-1 | TGCGCCAGCAGCTTGGACTTTCCACACTCTACTTCACCCCTCCACTTT | CASSLDFPHSTSPLHF
NA | TRBJ2-2 | NA | TRBV9 | TGTGCCAGCAGCGTAGACCCAGGAGTGGCCCGGGAGCTGTTTTTT | CASSVDPGVARELFF
NA | TRBJ1-4 | NA | TRBV12-3/TRBV12-4 | TGTGCCAGCACCCTGGGGGGGGGTGAAAAACTGTTTTTT | CASTLGGGEKLFF
TRBD2 | TRBJ2-7 | NA | TRBV2 | TGTGCCAGCAGTCTGGGACTAGCGGGAGCCATCCCCTACGAGCAGTACTTC | CASSLGLAGAIPYEQYF
NA | TRBJ2-3 | NA | TRBV20-1 | TGCAGTGGTAGTTCCCCTGGCGGGACTAGCACAGATACGCAGTATTTT | CSGSSPGGTSTDTQYF
NA | TRBJ2-4 | many | TRBV12-3/TRBV12-4 | TGTGCCAGCAGTTTGATACAAGGATCGTTAGCCAAAAACATTCAGTACTTC | CASSLIQGSLAKNIQYF
NA | TRBJ2-1 | NA | TRBV9 | TGTGCCAGCAGCGTAGGAGGGGCGGGGTGGGACAATGAGCAGTTCTTC | CASSVGGAGWDNEQFF
NA | TRBJ2-2 | NA | TRBV10-3 | TGTGCCATCAGGGGGGAATACACCGGGGAGCTGTTTTTT | CAIRGEYTGELFF
NA | TRBJ2-5 | NA | TRBV28 | TGTGCCAGCAGCACTCGGACGGGGGACGTTCAAGAGACCCAGTACTTC | CASSTRTGDVQETQYF
TRBD1 | TRBJ2-3 | few | TRBV12-5 | TGTGCTAGTGGTTCCCCGGGACAGGGAGCAAATACGCAGTATTTT | CASGSPGQGANTQYF
NA | TRBJ2-2 | NA | TRBV2 | TGTGCCAGCCGCGCAGACTTCTTAAACACCGGGGAGCTGTTTTTT | CASRADFLNTGELFF
TRBD1 | TRBJ2-2 | NA | TRBV11-2 | TGTGCCTTCAGTCCCGGGACAGCGAGTGCCCAAGACACCGGGGAGCTGTTTTTT | CAFSPGTASAQDTGELFF
NA | TRBJ2-1 | few | TRBV14 | TGTGCCAGCAGCCACGGATCCAGACGGGGTGAGCAGTTCTTC | CASSHGSRRGEQFF
NA | TRBJ2-3 | NA | TRBV11-2 | TGTGCCAGCAGCTTAATTCCCAGCCCAACAGATACGCAGTATTTT | CASSLIPSPTDTQYF
NA | TRBJ1-5 | few | TRBV3-1 | TGTGCCAGCAGCCAAGATACCCGGACAAATCAGCCCCAGCATTTT | CASSQDTRTNQPQHF